One and the same sample provided the 3 T cell receptor beta chains below, sequenced in a study of cytomegalovirus exposure and HLA in healthy donors. Amplification used 60 Vbeta primers and 13 Jbeta primers. Some clones are missing from TCRdb's copy, which holds only in-frame ones; the method was immunoSEQ multiplex PCR. The top ten hold about 1.5% of the sample, which has 150,000 to 200,000 clones, 60% to 85% seen once. Source material: PBMCs. The receptors shown here come from a woman in her 30s in good health and CMV-seronegative.

The V call is TRBV28, the J call TRBJ1-3, with D unresolved. Germline values: CDR1 MDHEN, CDR2 SYDVKM. The CDR3 length is 16 residues. Deletions cut 6 bases from V and 0 bases from J, with 15 bases between. CDR3 coding DNA: TGTGCCAGCAGCAATCTCGGAGAAAACTCTGGAAACACCATATATTTT. Translated: CASSNLGENSGNTIYF.

The chain recombines TRBV30 with TRBJ1-1, with unresolved D. CDR3 length: 15 residues. Trimming pared 4 bases from V and 1 base from J, leaving 16 bases between. Germline CDR1 reads GTSNPN; CDR2 reads SVGIG (reference sequence). CDR3 DNA sequence: TGTGCCTGGAAGGTCGGGTCTACAACGAACACTGAAGCTTTCTTT. It specifies CAWKVGSTTNTEAFF.

The chain recombines TRBV7-9 with TRBJ1-2, with a weak D call TRBD1 (5 bases). The CDR3 extends over 14 amino acids. The V gene lost 4 bases and the J gene lost 3 bases, with 12 bases spanning the gap. CDR1 and CDR2 from the germline V gene are SEHNR and FQNEAQ (reference sequence). CDR3 sequence (DNA): TGTGCCAGCAGCTCCTCCAGGGAATACTATGGCTACACCTTC. It codes for CASSSSREYYGYTF.